This is a list of T cell receptor beta chains from one sample in a study of blood T cell repertoires in COVID-19. Clones were sequenced by immunoSEQ multiplex PCR, and TCRdb holds only the in-frame ones, with some missing. This table holds some 240,000 clones, roughly 87% found once. What was sequenced was peripheral blood. The receptors were sampled from a man aged 60-69 years who had recovered from COVID-19. Both conserved end residues are part of each CDR3. The D gene is left open where the match is weak. Some rows mark clone size as missing; the rest say once, few, many or name a class of expanded clone.

j_gene	abundance	d_gene	v_gene	CDR3aa	CDR3nt
TRBJ1-1	.	.	TRBV7-9	CASSLGLGQVTEAFF	TGTGCCAGCAGCTTAGGATTGGGGCAGGTGACTGAAGCTTTCTTT
TRBJ1-5	once	.	TRBV19	CASSISGVPVNQPQHF	TGTGCCAGTAGTATATCGGGGGTCCCCGTCAATCAGCCCCAGCATTTT
TRBJ2-5	.	.	TRBV19	CASSPLQRSQETQYF	TGTGCCAGTAGTCCATTGCAGAGGTCCCAAGAGACCCAGTACTTC
TRBJ2-1	.	.	TRBV9	CASSARVFDEQFF	TGTGCCAGCAGCGCCAGGGTTTTCGATGAGCAGTTCTTC
TRBJ2-2	.	TRBD1	TRBV6-1	CASSELGQGRNGELFF	TGTGCCAGCAGTGAATTGGGACAGGGGCGGAACGGGGAGCTGTTTTTT
TRBJ2-2	.	.	TRBV6-5	CASSPPQGSTGELFF	TGTGCCAGCAGTCCACCCCAGGGTTCCACCGGGGAGCTGTTTTTT
TRBJ1-5	.	.	TRBV5-5	CASSLRGMEANQPQHF	TGTGCCAGCAGCTTGCGAGGGATGGAGGCCAATCAGCCCCAGCATTTT
TRBJ2-7	.	.	TRBV2	CASSDSSRTISYEQYF	TGTGCCAGCAGTGACTCTAGCCGAACTATCTCCTACGAGCAGTACTTC
TRBJ2-1	once	TRBD2	TRBV7-9	CASSFSGGPYSYNEQFF	TGTGCCAGCAGCTTTTCGGGGGGGCCTTACTCCTACAATGAGCAGTTCTTC
TRBJ1-3	.	.	TRBV11-2	CASSLGGHGNTIYF	TGTGCCAGCAGCTTAGGAGGGCATGGGAACACCATATATTTT
TRBJ2-2	.	TRBD2	TRBV5-1	CASSPGTSSNTGELFF	TGCGCCAGCAGCCCGGGGACTAGCTCGAACACCGGGGAGCTGTTTTTT
TRBJ1-6	.	.	TRBV19	CASKHRPGDNSPLHF	TGTGCCAGTAAGCATAGGCCAGGGGATAATTCACCCCTCCACTTT
TRBJ2-1	.	TRBD2	TRBV6-5	CASSRGGAFEQFF	TGTGCCAGCAGCCGCGGGGGGGCTTTTGAGCAGTTCTTC
TRBJ2-1	.	.	TRBV24-1	CATSPHGPYNEQFF	TGTGCCACCTCACCACATGGGCCCTACAATGAGCAGTTCTTC
TRBJ2-1	.	TRBD1	TRBV2	CASILSRQGDEQFF	TGTGCCAGCATTCTGTCCCGACAGGGGGATGAGCAGTTCTTC
TRBJ2-1	.	.	TRBV2	CASSSTGNEQFF	TGTGCCAGCAGTTCCACAGGCAATGAGCAGTTCTTC
TRBJ1-1	.	.	TRBV12-5	CALAPGGKAFF	TGTGCTCTTGCCCCCGGGGGGAAAGCTTTCTTT
TRBJ1-1	once	TRBD1	TRBV29-1	CSVRGQGMNTEAFF	TGCAGCGTTAGAGGACAGGGAATGAACACTGAAGCTTTCTTT
TRBJ2-2	.	TRBD2	TRBV20-1	CSASSGGHTNTGELFF	TGCAGTGCCAGTAGCGGGGGGCACACGAACACCGGGGAGCTGTTTTTT
TRBJ2-6	.	.	TRBV19	CASNPTQVAHPGSPGANVLTF	TGTGCCAGTAATCCCACGCAGGTAGCCCACCCGGGGTCCCCTGGGGCCAACGTCCTGACTTTC
TRBJ1-2	.	TRBD1	TRBV23-1	CASSNNGQGRFDGYTF	TGCGCCAGCAGCAATAATGGACAGGGCCGTTTTGATGGCTACACCTTC
TRBJ1-2	.	.	TRBV5-1	CASSPEGNYGYTF	TGCGCCAGCAGCCCGGAGGGAAACTATGGCTACACCTTC
TRBJ1-1	.	TRBD1	TRBV18	CASSDTGGGAFF	TGTGCCAGCTCCGATACAGGGGGCGGGGCTTTCTTT
TRBJ1-2	once	.	TRBV2	CASSDVPDNYGYTF	TGTGCCAGCAGTGATGTTCCAGATAACTATGGCTACACCTTC
TRBJ1-1	.	.	TRBV5-6	CASSLVASLGTEAFF	TGTGCCAGCAGCTTGGTAGCAAGCCTAGGTACTGAAGCTTTCTTT
TRBJ1-2	.	TRBD1	TRBV6-5	CASRDRENYGYTF	TGTGCCAGCAGGGACAGGGAAAACTATGGCTACACCTTC
TRBJ2-7	once	TRBD2	TRBV9	CASSPSSGGAGEQYF	TGTGCCAGCAGCCCCTCCAGCGGGGGGGCGGGGGAGCAGTACTTC
TRBJ1-2	.	.	TRBV21-1	CASSKKIGTGNSYGYTF	TGTGCCAGCAGCAAAAAAATCGGGACAGGGAATTCGTATGGCTACACCTTC
TRBJ2-5	.	TRBD1	TRBV2	CASSDGQGSQETQYF	TGTGCCAGCAGTGACGGACAGGGATCTCAAGAGACCCAGTACTTC
TRBJ2-5	.	.	TRBV6-5	CASSYSMSTGQETQYF	TGTGCCAGCAGTTACTCGATGTCGACAGGCCAAGAGACCCAGTACTTC
TRBJ1-3	.	.	TRBV7-9	CATGGPGGNTIYF	TGTGCCACGGGAGGCCCCGGGGGAAACACCATATATTTT
TRBJ1-6	.	TRBD1	TRBV10-3	CAISESPTGQGGSPLHF	TGTGCCATCAGTGAGTCCCCCACCGGACAGGGGGGTTCACCCCTCCACTTT
TRBJ1-4	few	.	TRBV10-3	CAIGSGRVGEKLFF	TGTGCCATCGGGTCAGGCAGGGTAGGCGAAAAACTGTTTTTT
TRBJ1-1	.	TRBD1	TRBV30	CAWRDPRAGTGGAFF	TGTGCCTGGAGGGACCCCAGGGCGGGGACAGGGGGCGCTTTCTTT
TRBJ1-1	.	TRBD1	TRBV12-3/TRBV12-4	CASMYRGTTEAFF	TGTGCCAGCATGTACAGGGGTACCACTGAAGCTTTCTTT
TRBJ2-7	.	TRBD1	TRBV12-5	CASGLGQGKRAYEQYF	TGTGCTAGTGGTTTGGGACAGGGAAAGAGGGCCTACGAGCAGTACTTC
TRBJ1-4	.	.	TRBV3-1/TRBV3-2	CASSYSGVANEKLFF	TGTGCCAGCAGCTACTCAGGGGTAGCTAATGAAAAACTGTTTTTT
TRBJ2-3	once	TRBD2	TRBV24-1	CATSESSGGVADTQYF	TGTGCCACCAGTGAGTCAAGCGGGGGGGTCGCAGATACGCAGTATTTT
TRBJ2-3	.	TRBD2	TRBV4-2	CASSQSGGARDTQYF	TGTGCCAGCAGCCAAAGCGGGGGGGCAAGAGATACGCAGTATTTT
TRBJ1-1	.	.	TRBV3-1/TRBV3-2	CASSQEGLLVTEAFF	TGTGCCAGCAGCCAAGAGGGGCTCCTGGTAACTGAAGCTTTCTTT
TRBJ2-1	.	.	TRBV20-1	CSASGGLSENEQFF	TGCAGTGCTAGTGGTGGACTTTCTGAAAATGAGCAGTTCTTC
TRBJ2-3	.	TRBD2	TRBV9	CASSVGRRGSLITDTQYF	TGTGCCAGCAGCGTAGGGCGGCGGGGGAGCCTCATAACAGATACGCAGTATTTT
TRBJ2-3	.	.	TRBV15	CATRERPGSTDTQYF	TGTGCCACCAGGGAACGGCCGGGAAGCACAGATACGCAGTATTTT
TRBJ1-2	once	.	TRBV19	CASSHGRVIVGGYTF	TGTGCCAGTAGTCACGGGCGGGTAATAGTAGGAGGCTACACCTTC
TRBJ2-3	.	TRBD1	TRBV6-5	CASTRQGATDTQYF	TGTGCCAGCACCCGACAGGGGGCAACAGATACGCAGTATTTT
TRBJ1-1	.	.	TRBV18	CASSQIGQNTEAFF	TGTGCCAGCTCACAAATAGGACAGAACACTGAAGCTTTCTTT
TRBJ2-3	.	.	TRBV7-8	CASRKDSPNYDTQYF	TGTGCCAGCAGAAAGGACAGCCCTAATTACGATACGCAGTATTTT
TRBJ2-2	.	.	TRBV6-5	CAGGATNRAGELFF	TGTGCCGGGGGGGCGACCAATAGGGCCGGGGAGCTGTTTTTT
TRBJ1-6	.	TRBD1	TRBV6-6	CASSSPATMDRAPLHF	TGTGCCAGCAGTTCGCCCGCTACAATGGACAGGGCTCCCCTCCACTTT
TRBJ1-2	.	TRBD1	TRBV6-5	CASREGTANLYGYTF	TGTGCCAGCAGAGAGGGGACAGCCAACCTCTATGGCTACACCTTC
TRBJ2-7	.	TRBD1	TRBV5-6	CASSLGTGGGYEQYF	TGTGCCAGCAGCCTCGGGACAGGGGGCGGCTACGAGCAGTACTTC
TRBJ2-5	.	TRBD2	TRBV10-1	CASSDTGGYQETQYF	TGCGCCAGCAGTGATACGGGGGGGTACCAAGAGACCCAGTACTTC
TRBJ1-4	.	TRBD1	TRBV5-1	CASSRQGSEKLFF	TGCGCCAGCAGCAGACAGGGGTCCGAAAAACTGTTTTTT
TRBJ2-7	.	TRBD2	TRBV6-5	CASSYSRGGFYYEQYF	TGTGCCAGCAGTTACTCGCGGGGGGGCTTTTATTACGAGCAGTACTTC